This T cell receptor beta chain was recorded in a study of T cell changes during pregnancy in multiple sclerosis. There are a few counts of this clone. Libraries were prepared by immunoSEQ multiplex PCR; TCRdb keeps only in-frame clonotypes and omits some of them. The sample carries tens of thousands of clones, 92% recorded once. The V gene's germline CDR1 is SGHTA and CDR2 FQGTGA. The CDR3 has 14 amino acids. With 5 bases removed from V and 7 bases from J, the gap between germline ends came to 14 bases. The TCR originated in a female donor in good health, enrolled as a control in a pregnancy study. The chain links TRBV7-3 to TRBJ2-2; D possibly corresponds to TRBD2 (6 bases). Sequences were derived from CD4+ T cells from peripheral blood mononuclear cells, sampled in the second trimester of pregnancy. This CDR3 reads CASSPRGTRGELFF. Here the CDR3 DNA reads TGTGCCAGCAGCCCAAGAGGGACTCGCGGGGAGCTGTTTTTT.